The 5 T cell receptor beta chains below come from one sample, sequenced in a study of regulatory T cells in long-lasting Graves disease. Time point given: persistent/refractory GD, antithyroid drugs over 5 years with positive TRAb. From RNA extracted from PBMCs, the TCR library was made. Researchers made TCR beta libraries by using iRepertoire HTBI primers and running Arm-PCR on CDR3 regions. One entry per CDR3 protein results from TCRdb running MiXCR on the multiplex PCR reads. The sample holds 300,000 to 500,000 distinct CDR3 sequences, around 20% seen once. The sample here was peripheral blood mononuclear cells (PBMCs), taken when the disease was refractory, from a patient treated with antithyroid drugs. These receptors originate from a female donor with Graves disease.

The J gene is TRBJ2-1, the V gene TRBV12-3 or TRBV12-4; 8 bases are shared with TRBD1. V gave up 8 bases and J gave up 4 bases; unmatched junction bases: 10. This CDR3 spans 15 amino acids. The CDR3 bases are TGTGCCAGCGGGGCAGGGGGCTTTAATTACAATGAGCAGTTCTTC. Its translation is CASGAGGFNYNEQFF.

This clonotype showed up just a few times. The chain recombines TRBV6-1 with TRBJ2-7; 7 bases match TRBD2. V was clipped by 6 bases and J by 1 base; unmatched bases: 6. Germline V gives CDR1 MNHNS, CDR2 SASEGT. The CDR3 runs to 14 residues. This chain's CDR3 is CASSPAGESYEQYF. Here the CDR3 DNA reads TGTGCCAGCAGCCCGGCGGGAGAGTCCTACGAGCAGTACTTC.

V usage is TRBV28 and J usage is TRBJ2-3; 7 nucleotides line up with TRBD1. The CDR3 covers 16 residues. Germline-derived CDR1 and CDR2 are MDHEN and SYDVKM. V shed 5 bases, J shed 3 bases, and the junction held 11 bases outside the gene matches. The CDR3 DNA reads TGTGCCAGCAGTCCTTCCGGGACAGAGTTTACAGATACGCAGTATTTT. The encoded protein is CASSPSGTEFTDTQYF. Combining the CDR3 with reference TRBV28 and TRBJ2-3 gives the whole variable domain DVKVTQSSRYLVKRTGEKVFLECVQDMDHENMFWYRQDPGLGLRLIYFSYDVKMKEKGDIPEGYSVSREKKERFSLILESASTNQTSMYLCASSPSGTEFTDTQYFGPGTRLTVL.

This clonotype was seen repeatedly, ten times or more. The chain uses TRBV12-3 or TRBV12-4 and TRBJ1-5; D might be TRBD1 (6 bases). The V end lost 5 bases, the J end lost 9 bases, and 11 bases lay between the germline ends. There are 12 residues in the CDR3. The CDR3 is CASSPTGVPQHF. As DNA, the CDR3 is TGTGCCAGCAGTCCGACAGGAGTGCCCCAGCATTTT.

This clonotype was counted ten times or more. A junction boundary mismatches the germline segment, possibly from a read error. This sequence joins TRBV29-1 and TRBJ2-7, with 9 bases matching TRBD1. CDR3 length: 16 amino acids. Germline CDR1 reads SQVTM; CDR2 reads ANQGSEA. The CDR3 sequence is CSVQETGTGQDYEQYF. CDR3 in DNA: TGCAGCGTTCAAGAAACGGGGACAGGGCAGGACTACGAGCAGTACTTC.